This T cell receptor (beta chain) is drawn from a study of blood T cell repertoires in COVID-19. On the study more broadly: The cDNA or gDNA used as material had been derived from T cells, B-cell-depleted T cells, or PBMCs.

Authors' data handling: Amplification of reference gene primers was used by the study to estimate nucleated cell counts. Using immunoSEQ multiplex PCR, the repertoire was profiled, and TCRdb retains in-frame clones only, with some absent. The V and J calls and clone size were taken over from that table, and D and trimming were inferred from the DNA. The sample includes around 240,000 clones, 70% to 90% of them seen just once. The V gene lost 3 bases and the J gene lost 8 bases, with 13 bases spanning the gap. CDR3 length: 13 amino acids. The sample consisted of PBMCs or T cells enriched from blood (not recorded which). This chain links TRBV12-3 or TRBV12-4 with TRBJ1-1; D is undetermined. This TCR was recovered from a man aged 50 to 60 who had been exposed to COVID-19. CDR3 in amino acids: CASSFWSGQEAFF. The CDR3 nucleotides are TGTGCCAGCAGTTTTTGGAGCGGGCAGGAAGCTTTCTTT.